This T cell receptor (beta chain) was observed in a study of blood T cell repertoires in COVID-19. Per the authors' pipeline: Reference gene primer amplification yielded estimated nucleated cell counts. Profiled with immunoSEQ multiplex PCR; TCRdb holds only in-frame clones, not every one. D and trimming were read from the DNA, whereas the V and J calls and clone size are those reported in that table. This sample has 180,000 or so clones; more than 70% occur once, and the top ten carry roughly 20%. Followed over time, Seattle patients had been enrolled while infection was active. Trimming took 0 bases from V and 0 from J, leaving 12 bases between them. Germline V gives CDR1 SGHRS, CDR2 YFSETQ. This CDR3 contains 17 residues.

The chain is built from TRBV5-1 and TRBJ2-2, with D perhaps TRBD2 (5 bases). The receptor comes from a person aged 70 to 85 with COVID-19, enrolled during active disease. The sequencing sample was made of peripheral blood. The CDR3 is CASSLGREATNTGELFF. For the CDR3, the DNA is TGCGCCAGCAGCTTGGGACGGGAAGCAACGAACACCGGGGAGCTGTTTTTT.